These 17 T cell receptor beta chains share one sample of origin, sequenced in a study of shared clonotypes between healthy human individuals. Sequencing used immunoSEQ multiplex PCR; TCRdb keeps in-frame clones, though not all of them. Of millions of clones listed, roughly 92% are singletons. Sequenced: naive CD4+ T cells sorted from blood. Sample subset: CD45RA+ positively selected. The receptor set was obtained from a man aged 18 to 35 in good health.

The chain recombines TRBV7-2 with TRBJ2-5; 7 bases align to TRBD1. The DNA matches TRBJ2-7 better at its end, which makes the J call doubtful. CDR3 length: 15 amino acids. Germline values: CDR1 SGHTA, CDR2 FQGNSA. The CDR3 DNA is TGTGCCAGCAGCTTAGCATCGAGGACAGGCCACGAGCAGTACTTC. It encodes CASSLASRTGHEQYF.

The chain employs TRBV5-1 and TRBJ2-7, with D possibly TRBD2 on 6 matching bases. This CDR3 region has 15 residues. Germline CDR1 SGHRS, CDR2 YFSETQ. V was pared by 0 bases and J by 7 bases, with 17 bases between. Here the CDR3 DNA reads TGCGCCAGCAGCTTGGACTGGGACTCCTCGAGAGAGCAGTACTTC. It translates to CASSLDWDSSREQYF.

There are a few counts of this clone. This chain uses TRBV18 with TRBJ1-6, with D possibly matching TRBD1 (5 bases). Germline V gives CDR1 KGHSH, CDR2 LQKENI. Trimming left V 3 bases short and J 15 bases short, with 12 bases between. The CDR3 has 12 residues. The CDR3 nucleotides are TGTGCCAGCTCACCCCAAGGGGATGTCCTCCACTTT. Its protein product is CASSPQGDVLHF. The entire variable domain, with the rest obtained from reference TRBV18 and TRBJ1-6, is as follows: NAGVMQNPRHLVRRRGQEARLRCSPMKGHSHVYWYRQLPEEGLKFMVYLQKENIIDESGMPKERFSAEFPKEGPSILRIQQVVRGDSAAYFCASSPQGDVLHFGNGTRLTVT.

The CDR3 loop is CAISEDGRDEQFF. CDR3 coding DNA: TGTGCCATCAGTGAGGACGGGAGGGATGAGCAGTTCTTC. This sequence joins TRBV10-3 and TRBJ2-1; 8 bases align to TRBD2. Germline-derived CDR1 and CDR2 are ENHRY and SYGVKD. The CDR3 loop spans 13 amino acids. Trimming cost V 2 bases and J 8 bases; bases outside gene matches: 2.

This chain joins TRBV5-1 and TRBJ2-7; the D gene could be TRBD1 or TRBD2 (5 bases each). Germline lookup yields CDR1 SGHRS and CDR2 YFSETQ. The CDR3 is made up of 15 amino acids. V dropped 4 bases and J dropped 0 bases, with 14 bases sitting between them. The CDR3 spells CASSPGPGSSYEQYF. Here the CDR3 DNA reads TGCGCCAGCAGCCCGGGACCGGGGAGCTCCTACGAGCAGTACTTC. Filled out from reference TRBV5-1 and TRBJ2-7, the complete variable domain reads KAGVTQTPRYLIKTRGQQVTLSCSPISGHRSVSWYQQTPGQGLQFLFEYFSETQRNKGNFPGRFSGRQFSNSRSEMNVSTLELGDSALYLCASSPGPGSSYEQYFGPGTRLTVT.

The genes are TRBV30 and TRBJ1-2, with D hard to call. CDR3 size: 12 residues. Germline CDR1 is GTSNPN and CDR2 is SVGIG (reference sequence). Trimming removed 2 bases at V and 1 base at J, with 5 bases between. The CDR3: CAWSLYNYGYTF. CDR3 nucleotide sequence: TGTGCCTGGAGTCTCTATAACTATGGCTACACCTTC.

The chain has TRBV19 and TRBJ2-5; D unclear. The V gene lost 1 base and the J gene lost 5 bases, with 11 bases spanning the gap. Germline V lookup: CDR1 LNHDA, CDR2 SQIVND (reference sequence). The CDR3 runs 14 residues. CDR3 coding DNA: TGTGCCAGTAGTATAGGGAACCTAGGGGAGACCCAGTACTTC. It yields the protein CASSIGNLGETQYF. The full variable domain, its missing parts supplied by reference TRBV19 and TRBJ2-5, is DGGITQSPKYLFRKEGQNVTLSCEQNLNHDAMYWYRQDPGQGLRLIYYSQIVNDFQKGDIAEGYSVSREKKESFPLTVTSAQKNPTAFYLCASSIGNLGETQYFGPGTRLLVL.

The rearrangement links TRBV27 to TRBJ1-5; 8 nucleotides match TRBD1. The CDR3 length is 17 residues. CDR1 and CDR2 (germline): MNHEY, SMNVEV (reference sequence). Unmatched junction bases numbered 9, after V lost 5 bases and J lost 0 bases. This CDR3 is CASSPKGQANSNQPQHF. The CDR3 coding sequence is TGTGCCAGCAGTCCAAAGGGACAGGCGAATAGCAATCAGCCCCAGCATTTT.

In the case of this clone: This sample includes further DNA sequences coding for the same CDR3. The chain carries TRBV6-5 and TRBJ1-1; D not certain. Trimming took 2 bases from V and 4 from J, leaving 8 bases between them. The CDR3 runs 13 residues. The germline CDR1 and CDR2 sequences are MNHEY and SVGAGI. The CDR3 spells CASSYQGSTEAFF. Here the CDR3 DNA reads TGTGCCAGCAGTTACCAAGGGAGCACTGAAGCTTTCTTT.

The genes are TRBV28 and TRBJ1-5; D is perhaps TRBD1 (5 bases). Trimming took off 6 bases at V and 11 bases at J, with 20 bases between the two ends. This CDR3 region has 14 residues. Germline lookup yields CDR1 MDHEN and CDR2 SYDVKM. The CDR3 DNA reads as TGTGCCAGCAGCCCCGGACAAGGATCTTTGGCCCAGCATTTT. Its protein is CASSPGQGSLAQHF.

The rearrangement uses TRBV5-3 and TRBJ2-2; the match to TRBD2 covers 9 bases. TRBV5-3 is an open reading frame, and its role is uncertain. J lost 3 bases, V lost 1 base, and 7 bases had no gene match. The CDR3 totals 17 residues. The CDR3 spells CARSLMRAGGYTGELFF. CDR3 nucleotide sequence: TGTGCCAGAAGCTTGATGCGAGCGGGAGGCTACACCGGGGAGCTGTTTTTT.

The chain has TRBV6-6 and TRBJ2-7; tentative D call: TRBD1 (5 bases). The CDR3 runs 14 residues. Trimming pared 3 bases from V and 3 bases from J, leaving 12 bases between. Germline CDR1 MNHNY, CDR2 SVGAGI (reference sequence). The DNA of the CDR3 is TGTGCCAGCAGTTATCTCATTCAGGGCTACGAGCAGTACTTC. It encodes CASSYLIQGYEQYF.

The chain recombines TRBV6-5 with TRBJ1-5; D remains unclear. The CDR3 loop spans 13 amino acids. Germline CDR1 is MNHEY and CDR2 is SVGAGI. The V end was cut by 8 bases, the J end by 2 bases, with 10 bases between. CDR3 residues: CASRVERNQPQHF. The CDR3 bases are TGTGCCAGCCGCGTGGAGCGCAATCAGCCCCAGCATTTT.

The CDR3 sequence: CASSLASGVGHQPQHF. CDR3 DNA sequence: TGTGCCAGCAGCCTGGCATCTGGGGTAGGGCATCAGCCCCAGCATTTT. The V call is TRBV5-6, the J call TRBJ1-5; D is undetermined. The CDR3 is 16 amino acids. The V gene lost 4 bases and the J gene lost 5 bases, with 19 bases spanning the gap. The germline CDR1 and CDR2 sequences are SGHDT and YYEEEE.

The rearrangement joins TRBV10-1 to TRBJ2-3, with a weak D call TRBD1 (6 bases). V lost 2 bases, J lost 4 bases, and 10 bases lay in between. This CDR3 region has 14 residues. Germline V gene data show CDR1 as WNHNN and CDR2 as SYGVQD (reference sequence). The DNA of the CDR3 is TGCGCCAGCAGTGAGGGGGCAGGGGCAGATACGCAGTATTTT. Translation: CASSEGAGADTQYF.

The rearrangement joins TRBV9 to TRBJ2-5; 9 nucleotides agree with TRBD1. In germline, CDR1 is SGDLS, CDR2 YYNGEE. Losses at the gene ends were 1 base for V and 2 bases for J; bases not matched to a gene: 9. This CDR3 contains 17 residues. The CDR3 nucleotides are TGTGCCAGCAGCGTAAGGGGGGGACAGGGCAAACAAGAGACCCAGTACTTC. Its translation: CASSVRGGQGKQETQYF.

With respect to this clone: Other DNA variants within this sample encode the same CDR3. The chain employs TRBV11-2 and TRBJ2-2, with D possibly being TRBD2 (5 bases). CDR1 SGHAT and CDR2 FQNNGV come from the germline V gene. CDR3 size: 16 residues. The V and J ends lost 1 base and 0 bases respectively, with 9 bases between them. CDR3 protein: CASSLGAGANTGELFF. CDR3 bases: TGTGCCAGCAGCTTAGGTGCGGGCGCGAACACCGGGGAGCTGTTTTTT.